The TCR beta chain under discussion was sequenced for a study of blood T cell repertoires in COVID-19 (TCRdb year 2020). For the wider study: Collaborator samples came from the United States, Italy and Spain and covered acute and convalescent phases of COVID-19. The prospective study material was composed of cDNA or gDNA derived from T cells, B-cell-depleted T cells, or PBMCs. Deeply sampled blood TCRbeta repertoires from subjects exposed to, actively infected with, or recovered from COVID-19 were included in the dataset. The repertoires were made available in a free public database intended to serve as a resource for research on the immune response to SARS-CoV-2. Samples were obtained from the ongoing ImmuneRACE study (first 160 participants) and from 1,200 or so subjects provided by 6 global collaborators. Nearly every sample came with metadata listing a de-identified subject ID, COVID-19 status, age in years and sex. HLA class I and class II types, where available, came from metadata supplied by the sample provider rather than from assay-based typing. Results the study describes overall, beyond this receptor: The amount of clinical and demographic metadata varied by source and participant and was provided uncurated.

As for this clone: The specificity of this receptor is unknown. No per-base quality is available; no much larger clone lies one base away.

TCRbeta CDR3 regions were amplified from genomic DNA by means of the immunoSEQ Assay, a bias-controlled multiplex PCR. Per the source publication's procedure: The number of nucleated cells in each sample was estimated by amplification of reference gene primers within the assay. To quantify the absolute abundance of each unique TCRbeta CDR3 rearrangement, sequence reads were collapsed and filtered. For each sample, productive Simpson clonality was calculated as the square root of Simpson's diversity index across productive rearrangements. What TCRdb holds here is the immuneACCESS table cut down to in-frame rearrangements. Part of the clones is not present; checked against another copy, under half of the missing clones reflect an unresolved V gene, and the others are unexplained. V and J calls and clone size are copied from that table; D and trimming were computed from the DNA. In all, the sample holds some 270,000 clones, and approximately 81% of those were seen once. 6.6% of the sample belongs to the ten largest clones.

Participants in the prospective study were enrolled through a virtual design, were aged about 18 to 100 years, and lived in approximately 24 United States geographic areas. Cohort assignment in the prospective study relied on participant-reported clinical history from a screening survey and a study questionnaire. Exposed participants had been in contact, within 2 weeks of entering the study, with a person who had a PCR-confirmed or clinician-diagnosed case of COVID-19. In the prospective study, mobile phlebotomists collected whole blood, serum and a nasopharyngeal or oropharyngeal swab from each participant. Prospective study participants could optionally give additional blood draws and questionnaires over an approximately two-month period. Before DNA extraction, blood samples from the prospective study were shipped at room temperature or frozen. Trimming removed 1 base from V and 6 bases from J, leaving 10 bases between the germline ends. CDR1 and CDR2, per the germline V gene, are SGHRS and YFSETQ. The CDR3 holds 14 amino acids from the cysteine to the phenylalanine. Only the CDR3 part of the read is kept: 42 bases, read in frame from the first base.

Material for sequencing was PBMCs or T cells enriched from blood (not recorded which). The receptor chain draws on TRBV5-1 and TRBJ2-2; the D gene identity is not certain. The receptor comes from a woman aged 50 to 65 who had been exposed to COVID-19. The bases read TGCGCCAGCAGCTTGAGAACCGGTCCCGGGGAGCTGTTTTTT. It translates as CASSLRTGPGELFF.